This TCR beta chain comes out of a study of cytomegalovirus exposure and HLA in healthy donors. PCR used 60 Vbeta primers and 13 Jbeta primers. Method: immunoSEQ multiplex PCR; TCRdb's copy keeps in-frame clones and lacks some. The sample lists some 130,000 clones, roughly 80% occurring once. Study findings and constraints: Among TCR sequences, most were rare, though some public TCRs appeared in many donors. Earlier findings revealed that most TCR beta V segments proved productive either about 90% or about 30% of the time.

The sample holds one count of this clone. Its target is unknown. CDR3 length: 16 amino acids. In germline, CDR1 is MNHEY, CDR2 SMNVEV (reference sequence). V was cut by 6 bases and J by 3 bases, with 18 bases left in between. Sequenced: PBMCs. The genes are TRBV27 and TRBJ2-1; tentative D call: TRBD2 (6 bases). The origin of this receptor is a woman aged 45-65 years in good health and CMV-seropositive. Written as DNA, the CDR3 is TGTGCCAGCAGAACAGGAGGGGCCCGCAACTACAATGAGCAGTTCTTC. Translation gives CASRTGGARNYNEQFF.